These 9 T cell receptor beta chains were sequenced from one sample in a study of patients and donors after allogeneic stem cell transplantation. TCRdb passed the RT-PCR reads through MiXCR, listing each CDR3 protein once. The sample has about 76,000 distinct CDR3 sequences, around a quarter seen once. The specimen sequenced was blood, either unsorted or a sorted T cell fraction (not recorded which). Receptor source: a human donor who was either an allogeneic HSCT recipient or a stem cell or donor lymphocyte infusion donor (not recorded which). It is not recorded whose cells these are; they may come from a transplant donor.

The sample holds a few counts of this clonotype. The V call is TRBV6-2 or TRBV6-3, the J call TRBJ2-7, with 7 nucleotides matching TRBD2. This CDR3 spans 15 amino acids. Germline trimming cut 2 bases from V and 2 bases from J; bases unmatched to any gene: 6. Germline loops: CDR1 MNHEY, CDR2 SVGEGT. The CDR3 DNA follows: TGTGCCAGCAGTTACCCCGGACTAGGCACCTACGAGCAGTACTTC. It encodes CASSYPGLGTYEQYF.

To note about this clonotype: Its ends do not fully match the called genes, so a read error is possible. The V gene is TRBV7-7, the J gene TRBJ2-3; TRBD2 aligns across 12 bases. Germline V gene sequence: CDR1 SSHAT, CDR2 FNYEAQ (reference sequence). The CDR3 is 14 residues long. The CDR3 DNA reads as TGTGCTAGCAGCCCTAGCGGGAGGGCAGATACGCAGTATTTT. Protein product: CASSPSGRADTQYF.

The table lists this clonotype with a few counts. The chain links TRBV12-3 or TRBV12-4 to TRBJ1-1; no firm D call. V dropped 5 bases and J dropped 0 bases, with 10 bases sitting between them. The CDR3 loop spans 14 amino acids. CDR3 residues: CASSPWTVNTEAFF. Here the CDR3 DNA reads TGTGCCAGCAGTCCCTGGACGGTGAACACTGAAGCTTTCTTT.

The CDR3 protein is CASSKATPYNEQFF. DNA for the CDR3: TGTGCCAGCAGTAAAGCTACTCCATACAATGAGCAGTTCTTC. The chain joins TRBV12-3 or TRBV12-4 to TRBJ2-1; D remains ambiguous. The length of the CDR3 is 14 residues. V was trimmed by 5 bases and J by 4 bases, leaving 12 bases between them.

This clonotype was seen a few times. The chain is built from TRBV5-1 and TRBJ2-1, with D hard to call. Germline V CDR1 and CDR2: SGHRS, YFSETQ. This CDR3 is 14 amino acids long. Trimming took off 1 base at V and 7 bases at J, with 12 bases between the two ends. CDR3 in amino acids: CASSLMLEYNEQFF. CDR3 DNA sequence: TGCGCCAGCAGCTTGATGCTAGAGTATAATGAGCAGTTCTTC.

This clonotype was observed many times. The V and J genes are TRBV2 and TRBJ1-4, with D uncertain. Per the germline V gene, CDR1 is SNHLY and CDR2 is FYNNEI. CDR3 length: 11 residues. Trimming stripped 2 bases from V and 16 bases from J, with 11 bases between. CDR3 region: CASSEFSIPFF. DNA for the CDR3: TGTGCCAGCAGTGAATTCTCGATTCCGTTTTTT.

This rearrangement joins TRBV3-1 to TRBJ2-7; 9 bases line up with TRBD1. The CDR3 sequence is 14 residues long. Trimming at V came to 4 bases and at J to 3 bases, leaving 4 bases not matched to a gene. CDR1 and CDR2 from the germline V gene are LGHDT and YNNKEL (reference sequence). The CDR3 nucleotides read TGTGCCAGCAGCCTCGGGACAGGGTACTACGAGCAGTACTTC. Protein: CASSLGTGYYEQYF.

The sample holds many counts of this clonotype. V is TRBV10-3 and J is TRBJ1-1, with a possible D match to TRBD1 (6 bases). Trimming took off 6 bases at V and 1 base at J, with 12 bases between the two ends. Germline loops: CDR1 ENHRY, CDR2 SYGVKD. The CDR3 is made up of 14 amino acids. The CDR3 loop is CAIREQGQNTEAFF. CDR3 DNA sequence: TGTGCCATCAGGGAACAGGGCCAGAACACTGAAGCTTTCTTT.

The V gene is TRBV20-1, the J gene TRBJ2-7; D remains ambiguous. Germline V CDR1 and CDR2: DFQATT, SNEGSKA (reference sequence). The length of the CDR3 is 14 residues. The ends were cut back, 2 bases at V and 4 bases at J, with 15 bases in the middle. In DNA, the CDR3 is TGCAGTGCTAGAAGTACTGTATTTTGGTACGAGCAGTACTTC. Its translation: CSARSTVFWYEQYF.